This T cell receptor beta chain was captured in a study of blood T cell repertoires in COVID-19. This clone was seen once. Per the study methods: Estimates of nucleated cell counts were drawn from the amplification of reference gene primers. The assay was immunoSEQ multiplex PCR, and TCRdb's table has in-frame clones only and misses some. The DNA gave D and trimming, while V, J and clone size come from that table. The sample yields about 430,000 clones, around nine tenths seen once. CDR1 and CDR2 (germline): SGHTA, FQGNSA. Trimming pared 5 bases from V and 4 bases from J, leaving 12 bases between. The CDR3 spans 13 residues. Participant-reported clinical history was the basis for cohort assignment. No more than 2 weeks before study entry, exposed participants had met a case of COVID-19.

The receptor was isolated from a woman aged 18 to 35 who had been exposed to COVID-19. Sequencing was carried out using PBMCs or T cells enriched from blood (not recorded which). V is TRBV7-2 and J is TRBJ2-7; D ambiguous. In nucleotides, the CDR3 is TGTGCCAGCAGCCTCCAACTTAAATACGAGCAGTACTTC. Protein: CASSLQLKYEQYF.